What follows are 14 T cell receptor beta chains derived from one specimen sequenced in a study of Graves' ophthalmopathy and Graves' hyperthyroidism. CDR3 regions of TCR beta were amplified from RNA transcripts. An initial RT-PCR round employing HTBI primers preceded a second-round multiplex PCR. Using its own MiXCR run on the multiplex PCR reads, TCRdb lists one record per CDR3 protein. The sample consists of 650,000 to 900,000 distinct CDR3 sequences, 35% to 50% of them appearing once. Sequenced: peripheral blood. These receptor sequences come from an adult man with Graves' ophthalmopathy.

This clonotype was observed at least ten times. The CDR3 region has the DNA TGTGCCCCCCAGGTTAAATTAAACAGTGAGCAGTACTTC. Protein product: CAPQVKLNSEQYF. The chain uses TRBV10-3 and TRBJ2-7; D ambiguous. Germline values: CDR1 ENHRY, CDR2 SYGVKD. The CDR3 spans 13 residues. V was trimmed by 11 bases and J by 7 bases, leaving 21 bases between them.

CDR3 in DNA: TGTGCCAGCAGTGTGAGGGGGGGTAGCGGAGAGAGGGAGACCCAGTACTTC. It is translated as CASSVRGGSGERETQYF. The gene calls are TRBV2 and TRBJ2-5; a weak D match, TRBD2 (7 bases). This CDR3 is built from 17 residues. Germline V gives CDR1 SNHLY, CDR2 FYNNEI. Between the trimmed V and J ends, which lost 4 bases and 5 bases, there was a span of 23 bases.

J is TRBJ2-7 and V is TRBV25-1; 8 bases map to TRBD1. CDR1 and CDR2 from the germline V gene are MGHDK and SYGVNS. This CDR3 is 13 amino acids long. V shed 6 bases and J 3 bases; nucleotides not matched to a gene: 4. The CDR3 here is CASSKGQVYEQYF. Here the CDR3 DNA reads TGTGCCAGCAGCAAGGGACAGGTCTACGAGCAGTACTTC.

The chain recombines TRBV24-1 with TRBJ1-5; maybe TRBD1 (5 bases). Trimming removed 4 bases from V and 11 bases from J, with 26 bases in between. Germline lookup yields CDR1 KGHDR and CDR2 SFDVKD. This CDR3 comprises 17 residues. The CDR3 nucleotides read TGTGCCACCAGTGACCCGGGGACTAGCGGATTACAAGAGACCCAGCATTTT. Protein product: CATSDPGTSGLQETQHF.

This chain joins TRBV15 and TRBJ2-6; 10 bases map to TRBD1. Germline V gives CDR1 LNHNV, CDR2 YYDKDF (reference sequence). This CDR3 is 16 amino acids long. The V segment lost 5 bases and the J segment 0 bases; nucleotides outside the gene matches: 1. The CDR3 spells CATSGTGDSGANVLTF. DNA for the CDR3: TGTGCCACCAGCGGGACAGGGGACTCTGGGGCCAACGTCCTGACTTTC. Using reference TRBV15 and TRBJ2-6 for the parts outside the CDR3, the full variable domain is DAMVIQNPRYQVTQFGKPVTLSCSQTLNHNVMYWYQQKSSQAPKLLFHYYDKDFNNEADTPDNFQSRRPNTSFCFLDIRSPGLGDTAMYLCATSGTGDSGANVLTFGAGSRLTVL.

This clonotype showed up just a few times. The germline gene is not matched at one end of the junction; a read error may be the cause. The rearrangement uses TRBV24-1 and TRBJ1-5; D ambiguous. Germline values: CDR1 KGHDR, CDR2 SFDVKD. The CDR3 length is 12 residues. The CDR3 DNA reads TGTGCCAGCAGTTCAGGACATCAGCCCCAGCATTTT. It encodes CASSSGHQPQHF.

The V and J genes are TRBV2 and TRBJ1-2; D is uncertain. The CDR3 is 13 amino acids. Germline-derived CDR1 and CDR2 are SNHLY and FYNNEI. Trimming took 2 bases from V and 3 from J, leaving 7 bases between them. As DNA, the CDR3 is TGTGCCAGCAGTGAATATGGAGACTATGGCTACACCTTC. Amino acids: CASSEYGDYGYTF.

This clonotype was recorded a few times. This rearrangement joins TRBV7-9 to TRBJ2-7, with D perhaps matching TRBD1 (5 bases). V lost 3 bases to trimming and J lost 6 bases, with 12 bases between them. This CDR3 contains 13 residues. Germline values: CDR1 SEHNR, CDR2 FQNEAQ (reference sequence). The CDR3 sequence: CASSFMSQGEQYF. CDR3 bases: TGTGCCAGCAGCTTTATGTCTCAGGGCGAGCAGTACTTC. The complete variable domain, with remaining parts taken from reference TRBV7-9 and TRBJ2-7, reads DTGVSQNPRHKITKRGQNVTFRCDPISEHNRLYWYRQTLGQGPEFLTYFQNEAQLEKSRLLSDRFSAERPKGSFSTLEIQRTEQGDSAMYLCASSFMSQGEQYFGPGTRLTVT.

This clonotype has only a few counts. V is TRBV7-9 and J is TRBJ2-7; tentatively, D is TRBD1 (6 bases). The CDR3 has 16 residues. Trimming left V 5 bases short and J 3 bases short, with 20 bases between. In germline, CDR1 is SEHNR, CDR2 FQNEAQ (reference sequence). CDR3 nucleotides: TGTGCCAGCAGCCAAGTTCCCAGGGGAAAGGGCTACGAGCAGTACTTC. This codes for CASSQVPRGKGYEQYF.

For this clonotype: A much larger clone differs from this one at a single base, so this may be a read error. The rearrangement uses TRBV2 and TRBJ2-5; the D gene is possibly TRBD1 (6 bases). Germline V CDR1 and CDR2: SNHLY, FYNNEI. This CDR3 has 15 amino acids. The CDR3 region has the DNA TGTGCCAGCACCCCGGACACACGGGGACAAGAGGCCCAGTACTTC. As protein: CASTPDTRGQEAQYF.

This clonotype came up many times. CDR3 loop: CSVERGRQETQYF. The CDR3 region has the DNA TGCAGCGTTGAGCGAGGGAGGCAAGAGACCCAGTACTTC. The chain combines TRBV29-1 with TRBJ2-5; maybe TRBD2 (6 bases). V dropped 3 bases and J dropped 2 bases, with 10 bases sitting between them. Germline loops: CDR1 SQVTM, CDR2 ANQGSEA. This CDR3 region has 13 residues.

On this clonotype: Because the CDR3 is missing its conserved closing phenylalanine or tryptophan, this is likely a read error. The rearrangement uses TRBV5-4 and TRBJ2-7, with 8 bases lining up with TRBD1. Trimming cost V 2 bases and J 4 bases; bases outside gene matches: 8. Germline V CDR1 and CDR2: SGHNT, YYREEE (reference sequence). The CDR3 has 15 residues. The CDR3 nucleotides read TGTGCCAGCAGCTTTTCCGGGACAGGATCATACGAGCAGTACCTC. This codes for CASSFSGTGSYEQYL.

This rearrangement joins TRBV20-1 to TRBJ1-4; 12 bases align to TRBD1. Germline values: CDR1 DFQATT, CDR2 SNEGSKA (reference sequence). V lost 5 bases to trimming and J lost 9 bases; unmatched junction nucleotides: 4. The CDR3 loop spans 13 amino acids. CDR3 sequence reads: CSAAGTGGKKLFF. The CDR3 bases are TGCAGTGCTGCCGGGACAGGGGGCAAAAAACTGTTTTTT.

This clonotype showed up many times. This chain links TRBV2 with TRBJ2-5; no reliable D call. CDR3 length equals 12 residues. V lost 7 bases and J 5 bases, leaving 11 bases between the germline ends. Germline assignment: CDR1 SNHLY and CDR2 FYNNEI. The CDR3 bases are TGTGCCAGCACGGCAAATTTGGAGACCCAGTACTTC. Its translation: CASTANLETQYF.